Listed here are 16 T cell receptor beta chains from one sample, sequenced in a study of T cells in Graves' hyperthyroidism and ophthalmopathy. Researchers took RNA transcripts and amplified the TCR beta CDR3 regions from them. HTBI primers were used for first-round RT-PCR of the TCR CDR3. TCRdb reprocessed the multiplex PCR reads with MiXCR, giving one entry per CDR3 protein. Among 530,000 or so distinct CDR3 sequences, roughly 24% were seen once, and the ten largest hold around 10%. What was sequenced was blood. The receptors were gathered from a woman aged 25 to 39 with Graves' ophthalmopathy.

This clonotype was picked up many times. The V and J genes are TRBV5-5 and TRBJ1-5; 8 bases line up with TRBD1. The CDR3 totals 16 residues. Unmatched junction bases numbered 6, after V lost 1 base and J lost 3 bases. In germline, CDR1 is SGHKS, CDR2 YYEKEE (reference sequence). CDR3 protein: CASSLKTGALNQPQHF. The DNA for the CDR3 is TGTGCCAGCAGCTTGAAGACAGGGGCCCTCAATCAGCCCCAGCATTTT.

Ten or more counts support this clonotype. One end of the junction varies from germline; a read error may be responsible. The chain uses TRBV18 and TRBJ2-7; 11 nucleotides agree with TRBD2. The CDR3 spans 15 residues. The germline V gene has CDR1 KGHSH and CDR2 LQKENI. The CDR3 protein is CASSPSGGASNEQYF. The CDR3 DNA sequence: TGTGCCAGCTCACCTAGCGGGGGGGCCTCCAACGAGCAGTACTTC.

This clonotype showed up many times. The chain carries TRBV7-2 and TRBJ2-7; 9 bases match TRBD2. CDR3 length: 13 amino acids. CDR1 SGHTA and CDR2 FQGNSA come from the germline V gene. With 4 bases clipped from V and 7 bases from J, the junction kept 5 bases outside the gene matches. In DNA, the CDR3 is TGTGCCAGCAGCTCGCCGGCGGGGGGGGAGCAGTACTTC. Protein: CASSSPAGGEQYF.

This clonotype was counted at least ten times. This chain uses TRBV18 with TRBJ2-7; D tentatively reads TRBD1 or TRBD2 (6 bases each). Germline V gives CDR1 KGHSH, CDR2 LQKENI. Trimming cost V 2 bases and J 2 bases, with 13 bases left between them. This CDR3 contains 15 residues. The CDR3 sequence is CASSPRTGATYEQYF. As DNA, the CDR3 is TGTGCCAGCTCACCAAGGACGGGGGCGACCTACGAGCAGTACTTC. Full variable domain (rest looked up from reference TRBV18 and TRBJ2-7): NAGVMQNPRHLVRRRGQEARLRCSPMKGHSHVYWYRQLPEEGLKFMVYLQKENIIDESGMPKERFSAEFPKEGPSILRIQQVVRGDSAAYFCASSPRTGATYEQYFGPGTRLTVT.

Details on this clonotype: Being one base from a much bigger clone, this may be a read error. The chain employs TRBV28 and TRBJ2-2; possible D gene TRBD1, 6 bases. Trimming stripped 7 bases from V and 6 bases from J, with 12 bases between. CDR1 and CDR2 from the germline V gene are MDHEN and SYDVKM. The CDR3 runs 13 residues. CDR3 DNA sequence: TGTGCCAGCATGACTTGGACAGCCGGGGAGCTGTTTTTT. This codes for CASMTWTAGELFF.

This clonotype showed up many times. The chain links TRBV4-1 to TRBJ1-5, with TRBD1 matching over 7 bases. Germline lookup yields CDR1 MGHRA and CDR2 YSYEKL. This CDR3 comprises 16 residues. Trimming removed 3 bases from V and 2 bases from J; junction bases left unmatched: 7. The CDR3 DNA sequence: TGCGCCAGCAGCCAGGAACCGGGACAGCGCAATCAGCCCCAGCATTTT. Its protein product is CASSQEPGQRNQPQHF.

This clonotype was counted ten times or more. The gene calls are TRBV25-1 and TRBJ1-1, with TRBD1 identical over 7 bases. There are 15 residues in the CDR3. The germline CDR1 and CDR2 sequences are MGHDK and SYGVNS. V trimming: 4 bases; J trimming: 1 base; junction bases outside the gene matches: 6. CDR3 DNA: TGTGCCAGCAGTGGAACAGGGGCGCCGAACACTGAAGCTTTCTTT. Protein sequence: CASSGTGAPNTEAFF.

This rearrangement joins TRBV6-5 to TRBJ1-1; D ambiguous. CDR3 size: 13 residues. CDR1 and CDR2 (germline): MNHEY, SVGAGI. Deletions cut 4 bases from V and 4 bases from J, with 10 bases between. The CDR3 protein is CASSWGFGTEAFF. The CDR3 DNA reads as TGTGCCAGCAGTTGGGGATTTGGCACTGAAGCTTTCTTT.

The CDR3 DNA sequence: TGTGCCACCAGCAGAGCGACAGGGCGCGCTTTCTTT. It specifies CATSRATGRAFF. This chain joins TRBV15 and TRBJ1-1; 7 bases align to TRBD1. J lost 11 bases, V lost 1 base, and 4 bases had no gene match. The CDR3 is made up of 12 amino acids. CDR1 is LNHNV, CDR2 YYDKDF, per germline (reference sequence).

For this clonotype: This may be a read error, as it is one base from a much larger clone. The chain is built from TRBV3-1 and TRBJ1-2, with 9 bases identical to TRBD1. The CDR3 totals 13 residues. V trimming: 5 bases; J trimming: 7 bases; junction bases outside the gene matches: 5. In germline, CDR1 is LGHDT, CDR2 YNNKEL (reference sequence). The CDR3 bases are TGTGCCAGCAGCACCACAGGGGGCGGTGGCTACACCTTC. Translated: CASSTTGGGGYTF.

The CDR3 DNA follows: TGTGCCAGCACTTCCCACGAGCAGTACTTC. It codes for CASTSHEQYF. The chain has TRBV6-2 or TRBV6-3 and TRBJ2-7; no reliable D call. The germline CDR1 and CDR2 sequences are MNHEY and SVGEGT. The length of the CDR3 is 10 residues. V lost 7 bases and J lost 5, with 6 bases in between.

This clonotype was found many times. J is TRBJ1-2 and V is TRBV29-1; no clear D gene. The V and J ends lost 4 bases and 5 bases respectively, with 14 bases between them. The length of the CDR3 is 13 residues. Per germline, CDR1 SQVTM and CDR2 ANQGSEA. Here the CDR3 reads CSVAADLNYGYTF. In nucleotides, the CDR3 is TGCAGCGTTGCTGCGGACTTAAATTATGGCTACACCTTC.

This clonotype was picked up many times. This rearrangement joins TRBV4-2 to TRBJ2-7; 7 bases align to TRBD1. The trim removed 2 bases at V and 1 base at J, leaving 2 bases unmatched. The germline V gene encodes CDR1 LGHNA and CDR2 YNFKEQ. The CDR3 totals 14 residues. The DNA of the CDR3 is TGTGCCAGCAGCCAAACAGGGGCATCCTACGAGCAGTACTTC. It yields the protein CASSQTGASYEQYF.

The chain couples TRBV2 to TRBJ2-7; 7 bases align to TRBD2. Germline V gives CDR1 SNHLY, CDR2 FYNNEI. The CDR3 sequence is 16 residues long. Trimming cost V 6 bases and J 0 bases; bases outside gene matches: 11. DNA of the CDR3: TGTGCCAGCAGCACAAAGGGGCGGGGGAACTCCTACGAGCAGTACTTC. Protein product: CASSTKGRGNSYEQYF.

In its sample, this clonotype was seen many times. The CDR3 nucleotides are TGCAGTGCTAGACCCGGACGACTCATCTTCTACGAGCAGTACTTC. Translating it yields CSARPGRLIFYEQYF. The chain joins TRBV20-1 to TRBJ2-7; D gene unclear. CDR3 length: 15 residues. Germline V gives CDR1 DFQATT, CDR2 SNEGSKA (reference sequence). Deletions cut 2 bases from V and 3 bases from J, with 17 bases between.

This clonotype was observed at least ten times. The chain links TRBV28 to TRBJ2-4; no firm D call. This CDR3 spans 13 amino acids. Between the trimmed V and J ends, which lost 6 bases and 1 base, there was a span of 7 bases. The germline V gene encodes CDR1 MDHEN and CDR2 SYDVKM. The CDR3 nucleotides are TGTGCCAGCAGCCCCTACGCCAAAAACATTCAGTACTTC. Encoded protein: CASSPYAKNIQYF.